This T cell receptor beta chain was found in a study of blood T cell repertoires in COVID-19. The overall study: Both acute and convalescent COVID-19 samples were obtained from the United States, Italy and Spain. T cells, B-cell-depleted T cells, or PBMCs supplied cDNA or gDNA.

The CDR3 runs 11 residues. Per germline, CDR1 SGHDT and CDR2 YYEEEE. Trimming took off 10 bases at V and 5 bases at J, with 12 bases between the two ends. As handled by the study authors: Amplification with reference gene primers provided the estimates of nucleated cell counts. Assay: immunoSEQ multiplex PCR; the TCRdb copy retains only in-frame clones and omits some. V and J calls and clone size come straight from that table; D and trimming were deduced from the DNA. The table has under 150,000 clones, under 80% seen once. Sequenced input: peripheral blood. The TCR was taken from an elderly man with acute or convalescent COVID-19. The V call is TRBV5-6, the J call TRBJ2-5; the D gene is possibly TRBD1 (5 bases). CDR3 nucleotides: TGTGCCTCGCAGGGTCGGGAGACCCAGTACTTC. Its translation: CASQGRETQYF. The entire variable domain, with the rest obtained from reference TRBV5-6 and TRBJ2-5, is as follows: DAGVTQSPTHLIKTRGQQVTLRCSPKSGHDTVSWYQQALGQGPQFIFQYYEEEERQRGNFPDRFSGHQFPNYSSELNVNALLLGDSALYLCASQGRETQYFGPGTRLLVL.